This T cell receptor (beta chain) came from a study of graft-versus-host responses after intestinal transplantation. Study details: Following induction with anti-thymocyte globulin, all recipients were given tacrolimus and steroids for roughly three years. Findings and limits, study-wide: The highest levels of circulating GvH clones went along with early declines in HvG clones after transplant.

Sequencing used immunoSEQ multiplex PCR; TCRdb keeps in-frame clones, though not all of them. The repertoire holds 130,000 or so clones, with nearly 95% as singletons. Per germline, CDR1 MNHNY and CDR2 SVGAGI (reference sequence). There are 15 residues in the CDR3. The V gene lost 0 bases and the J gene lost 4 bases, with 10 bases spanning the gap. This clone was seen just once. Its antigen is not identified. This chain uses TRBV6-6 with TRBJ1-5; D is undetermined. The TCR originated in a human donor who received an intestinal transplant. The source material was unstimulated CD4+ T cells sorted from spleen or lymph node cells, sampled before intestinal transplant. The CDR3 bases are TGTGCCAGCAGTTACTCGGGTGGGCCGAATCAGCCCCAGCATTTT. Protein: CASSYSGGPNQPQHF.